The sequence of this T cell receptor beta chain was determined in a study of cytotoxic CD8 clonotypes in ibrutinib-treated CLL. Study-level information: Among the patients, some eleven presented as relapsed/refractory and roughly 14 as treatment-naive; fewer than 18 showed unmutated IGHV. With a range of 6 to 36, the median treatment time before response samples were taken was roughly 12 months.

V was shortened by 1 base and J by 10 bases, with 13 bases between the two germline ends. Germline CDR1 and CDR2: SGHDN and FVKESK. This CDR3 spans 14 amino acids. Depth targeted 1 in 200,000 to 1 in 1 million T cells, averaging about 9.2x coverage per clonotype. TCRdb keeps only in-frame clones here, not all; method: immunoSEQ multiplex PCR. The sample consists of fewer than 400,000 clones, over 60% of them appearing once. The sequencing used PBMCs, collected after 36 months of ibrutinib treatment. The rearrangement joins TRBV14 to TRBJ1-4; D uncertain. The receptor was isolated from a human donor with chronic lymphocytic leukemia. CDR3 DNA sequence: TGTGCCAGCAGCCAAGCTCGAGACAAGCCAAAACTGTTTTTT. Protein sequence: CASSQARDKPKLFF.